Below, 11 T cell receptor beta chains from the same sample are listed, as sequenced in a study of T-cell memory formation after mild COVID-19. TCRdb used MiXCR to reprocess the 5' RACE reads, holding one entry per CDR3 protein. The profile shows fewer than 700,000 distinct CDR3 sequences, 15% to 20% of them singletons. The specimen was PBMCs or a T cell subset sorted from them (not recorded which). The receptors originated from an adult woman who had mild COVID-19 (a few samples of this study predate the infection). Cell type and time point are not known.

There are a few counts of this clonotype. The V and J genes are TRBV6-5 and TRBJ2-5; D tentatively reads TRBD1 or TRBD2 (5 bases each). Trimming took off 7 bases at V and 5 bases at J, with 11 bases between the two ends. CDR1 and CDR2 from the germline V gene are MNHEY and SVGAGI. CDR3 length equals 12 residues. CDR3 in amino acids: CASTSGRETQYF. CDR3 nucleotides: TGTGCCAGCACGTCGGGGCGGGAGACCCAGTACTTC.

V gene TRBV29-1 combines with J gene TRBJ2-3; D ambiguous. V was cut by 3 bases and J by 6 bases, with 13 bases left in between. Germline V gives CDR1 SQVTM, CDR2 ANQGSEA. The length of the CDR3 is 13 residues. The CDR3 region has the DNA TGCAGCGTTGAGTTAGACGCTCTGGATACGCAGTATTTT. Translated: CSVELDALDTQYF.

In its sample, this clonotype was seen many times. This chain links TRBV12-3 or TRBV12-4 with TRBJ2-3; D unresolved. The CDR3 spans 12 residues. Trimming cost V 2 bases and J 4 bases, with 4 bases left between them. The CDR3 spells CASSLLADTQYF. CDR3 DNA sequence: TGTGCCAGCAGTTTACTAGCAGATACGCAGTATTTT.

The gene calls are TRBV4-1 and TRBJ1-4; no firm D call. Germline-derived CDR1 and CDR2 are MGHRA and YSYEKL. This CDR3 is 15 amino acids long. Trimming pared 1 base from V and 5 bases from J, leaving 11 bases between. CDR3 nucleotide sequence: TGCGCCAGCAGCCAAGTGCCTCCGTGGAATGAAAAACTGTTTTTT. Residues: CASSQVPPWNEKLFF.

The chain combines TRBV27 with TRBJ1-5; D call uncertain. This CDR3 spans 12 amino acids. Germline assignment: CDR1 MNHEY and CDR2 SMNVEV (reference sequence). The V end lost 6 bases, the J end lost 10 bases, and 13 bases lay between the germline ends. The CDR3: CASRQGRRPQHF. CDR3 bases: TGTGCCAGCAGACAAGGACGGCGCCCCCAGCATTTT.

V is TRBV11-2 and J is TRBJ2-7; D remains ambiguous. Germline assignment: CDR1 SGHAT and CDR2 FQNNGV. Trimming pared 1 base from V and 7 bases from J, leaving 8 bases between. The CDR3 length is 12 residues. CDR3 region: CASSLVPTEQYF. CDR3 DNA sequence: TGTGCCAGCAGCTTAGTCCCTACGGAGCAGTACTTC.

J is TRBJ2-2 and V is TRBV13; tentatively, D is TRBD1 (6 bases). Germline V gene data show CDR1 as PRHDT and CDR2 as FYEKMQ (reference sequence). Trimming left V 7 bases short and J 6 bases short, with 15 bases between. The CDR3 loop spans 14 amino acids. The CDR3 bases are TGTGCCAGCACAGAGACAGGAACTCCCGGGGAGCTGTTTTTT. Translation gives CASTETGTPGELFF.

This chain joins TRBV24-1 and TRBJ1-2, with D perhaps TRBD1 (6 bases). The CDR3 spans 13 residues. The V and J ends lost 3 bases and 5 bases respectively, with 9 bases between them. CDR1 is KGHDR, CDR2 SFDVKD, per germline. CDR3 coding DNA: TGTGCCACCAGTGATCCAGGGGAGTATGGCTACACCTTC. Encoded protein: CATSDPGEYGYTF.

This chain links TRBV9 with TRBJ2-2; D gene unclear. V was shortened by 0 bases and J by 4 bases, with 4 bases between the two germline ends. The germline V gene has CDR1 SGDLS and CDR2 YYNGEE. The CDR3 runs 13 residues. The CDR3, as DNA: TGTGCCAGCAGCGTAGATGGCACCGGGGAGCTGTTTTTT. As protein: CASSVDGTGELFF.

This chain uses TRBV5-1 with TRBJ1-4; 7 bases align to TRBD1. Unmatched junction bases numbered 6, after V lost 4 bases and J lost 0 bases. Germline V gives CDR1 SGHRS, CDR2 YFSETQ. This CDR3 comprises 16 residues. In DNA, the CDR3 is TGCGCCAGCAGCCTCGGGACAGTTGCAACTAATGAAAAACTGTTTTTT. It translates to CASSLGTVATNEKLFF.

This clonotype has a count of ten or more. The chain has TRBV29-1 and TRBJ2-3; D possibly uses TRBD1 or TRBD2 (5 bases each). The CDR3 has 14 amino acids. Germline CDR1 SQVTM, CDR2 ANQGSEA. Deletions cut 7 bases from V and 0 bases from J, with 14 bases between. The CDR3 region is CSGKDGASTDTQYF. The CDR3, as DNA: TGCAGCGGGAAAGACGGGGCCAGCACAGATACGCAGTATTTT.